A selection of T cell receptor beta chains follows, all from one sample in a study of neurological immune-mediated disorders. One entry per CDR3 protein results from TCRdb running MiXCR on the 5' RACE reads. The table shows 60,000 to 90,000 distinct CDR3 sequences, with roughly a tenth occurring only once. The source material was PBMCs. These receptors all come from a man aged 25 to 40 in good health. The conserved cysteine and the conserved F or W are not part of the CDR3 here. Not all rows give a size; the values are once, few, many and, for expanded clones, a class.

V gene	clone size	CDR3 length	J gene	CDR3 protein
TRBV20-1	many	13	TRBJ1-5	SARGGSNSNQPQH
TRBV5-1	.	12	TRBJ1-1	ASSLASLNTEAF
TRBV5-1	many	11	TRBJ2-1	ASSLARTNEQF
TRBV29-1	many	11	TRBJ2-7	SVEPGGGNEQY
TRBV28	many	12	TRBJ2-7	ASRYLAGVYEQY
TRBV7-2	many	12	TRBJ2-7	ASSPGQVGLEQY
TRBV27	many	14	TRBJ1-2	ASSLVGRSLLYGYT
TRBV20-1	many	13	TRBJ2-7	SASLWAGGFDEQY
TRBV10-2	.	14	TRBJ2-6	ASSEGQGSGANVLT
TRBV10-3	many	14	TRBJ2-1	AISYSAGGVYNEQF
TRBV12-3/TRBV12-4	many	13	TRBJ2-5	ASSLDSSGQETQY
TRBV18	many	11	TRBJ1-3	ASSGSLGNTIY
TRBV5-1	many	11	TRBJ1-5	ASSLGNNQPQH
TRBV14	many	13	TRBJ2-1	ASSQVGGGGGEQF
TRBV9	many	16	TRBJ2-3	ASSDSIPQGGSTDTQY
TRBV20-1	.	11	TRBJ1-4	SASRATNEKLF
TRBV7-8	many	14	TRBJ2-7	ASSLSTGTGTYEQY
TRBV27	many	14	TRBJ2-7	ASSFERDSLVYEQY
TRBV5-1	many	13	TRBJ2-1	ASSLKGIAYNEQF
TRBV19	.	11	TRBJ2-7	ASSPRDSYEQY
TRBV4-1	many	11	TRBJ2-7	ASSQPGGGEQY
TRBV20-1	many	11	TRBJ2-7	SALLAEAWEQY
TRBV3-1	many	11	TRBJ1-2	ASSPDRVAGYT
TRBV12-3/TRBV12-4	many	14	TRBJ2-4	ASSSTGTSGGDIQY
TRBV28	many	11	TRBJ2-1	ASSPLGDNEQF
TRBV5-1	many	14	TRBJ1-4	ASSIRTGLRTEKLF
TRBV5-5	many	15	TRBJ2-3	ASSPPQGTSGTDTQY
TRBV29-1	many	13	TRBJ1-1	SVEKTGQSNTEAF
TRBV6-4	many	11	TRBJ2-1	ASRPVNGAEQF
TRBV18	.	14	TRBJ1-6	ASSPVPGGNNSPLH
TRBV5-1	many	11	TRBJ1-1	ASSEGARTEAF
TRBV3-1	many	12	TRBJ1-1	ASSYSGTNTEAF
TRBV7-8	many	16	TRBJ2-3	ASSVLETGKVIADTQY
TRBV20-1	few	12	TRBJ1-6	SALQPSYNSPLH
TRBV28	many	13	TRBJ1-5	ASHPRAKSNQPQH
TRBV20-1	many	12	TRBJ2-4	SAIASGAKNIQY
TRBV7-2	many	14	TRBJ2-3	ASSHKGNGAEDTQY
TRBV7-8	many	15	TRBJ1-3	ASSFVQGATSGNTIY
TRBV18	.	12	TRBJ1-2	ASSPLESNYGYT
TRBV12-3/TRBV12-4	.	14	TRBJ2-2	ASSLGGALKTGELF
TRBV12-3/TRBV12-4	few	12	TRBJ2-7	ASSLAGQGGEQY
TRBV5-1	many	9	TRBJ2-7	ASNNNYEQY
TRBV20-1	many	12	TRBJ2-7	SARGQGRTYEQY
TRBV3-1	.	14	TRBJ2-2	ASSQVSGFNTGELF
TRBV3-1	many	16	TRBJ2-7	ASSQEGGFGRPSYEQY
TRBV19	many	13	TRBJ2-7	ASSPRVGTPYEQY
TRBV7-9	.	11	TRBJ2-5	ASSLVGIETQY
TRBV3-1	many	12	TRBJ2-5	ASSQDPGRKTQY
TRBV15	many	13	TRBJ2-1	ATSIGGSGYNEQF
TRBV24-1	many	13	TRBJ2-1	ATSPGTPSYNEQF
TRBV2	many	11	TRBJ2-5	ASSEGMQETQY